This T cell receptor beta chain is from a study of early T cells in non-severe SARS-CoV-2 infection. Via MiXCR, TCRdb re-called the 5' RACE reads, giving one row per CDR3 protein. This sample has some 78,000 distinct CDR3 sequences, with roughly an eighth found just once. Germline CDR1 ENHRY, CDR2 SYGVKD. V was cut by 3 bases and J by 0 bases, with 13 bases left in between. CDR3 size: 16 residues. Sequenced material: whole blood. This chain links TRBV10-3 with TRBJ2-3; no firm D call. The TCR was taken from an adult who was a healthcare worker with PCR-confirmed SARS-CoV-2 infection or an uninfected control (not recorded which). The CDR3 DNA is TGTGCCATCAGTGAAGGGATCGACTCTAGCACAGATACGCAGTATTTT. This codes for CAISEGIDSSTDTQYF.